A selection of T cell receptor beta chains follows, all from one sample in a study of T cell responses to AZD1222 COVID-19 vaccine. Assay used: immunoSEQ multiplex PCR; TCRdb lists only in-frame clones, some missing. Altogether 130,000 to 150,000 clones are present, about 92% being singletons, with the ten largest covering approximately 2%. Sequenced material: peripheral blood, taken on day 0 of AZD1222 vaccination. The receptor set was obtained from an adult in good health. Each CDR3 is given with its conserved first and last residue. A D gene is named only where the DNA matches it firmly. Expanded clones get a size class; other rows say once, few or many, or leave the size out.

clone size	V gene	J gene	D gene	CDR3 DNA	CDR3 protein
.	TRBV12-3/TRBV12-4	TRBJ1-3	.	TGTGCCAGCAGTTTAGCCCCTGGCACCATATATTTT	CASSLAPGTIYF
.	TRBV10-2	TRBJ1-4	.	TGCGCCAGCAGTGGACAAGGCGAAAAACTGTTTTTT	CASSGQGEKLFF
.	TRBV19	TRBJ1-3	.	TGTGCCAGTAGTATACGGACGGAGGGTTGGTCTGGAAACACCATATATTTT	CASSIRTEGWSGNTIYF
.	TRBV7-9	TRBJ1-4	.	TGTGCCAGCAGCGGGGTAAATGAAAAACTGTTTTTT	CASSGVNEKLFF
.	TRBV10-3	TRBJ1-3	.	TGTGCCATCAGTGAACACGACAGGACAAACTCTGGAAACACCATATATTTT	CAISEHDRTNSGNTIYF
once	TRBV2	TRBJ1-4	.	TGTGCCAGCAGTGAATGGGGGGGTGGATCAACTAATGAAAAACTGTTTTTT	CASSEWGGGSTNEKLFF
once	TRBV19	TRBJ1-3	.	TGTGCCAGTATTTATGGAAACACCATATATTTT	CASIYGNTIYF
few	TRBV6-5	TRBJ1-3	.	TGTGCCAGCAGCTCCGGTCCTACAGGAAACACCATATATTTT	CASSSGPTGNTIYF
.	TRBV30	TRBJ2-7	TRBD2	TGTGCCTGGAAGGCTAGCGGGAGACCAGCCTACGAGCAGTACTTC	CAWKASGRPAYEQYF
.	TRBV12-3/TRBV12-4	TRBJ2-7	.	TGTGCCAGCAGCTACAGTATCAACGAGCAGTACTTC	CASSYSINEQYF
once	TRBV6-1	TRBJ1-4	.	TGTGCCAGCAGTGAAAGCGGGAGGGGAGCTAATGAAAAACTGTTTTTT	CASSESGRGANEKLFF
.	TRBV7-3	TRBJ2-3	TRBD2	TGTGCCAGCAGCTCAGCGGGGGGAAGCACAGATACGCAGTATTTT	CASSSAGGSTDTQYF
.	TRBV9	TRBJ1-1	.	TGTGCCAGCAGCGTGGTATCTTCTTTAACGACGAGTGAAGCTTTCTTT	CASSVVSSLTTSEAFF
.	TRBV10-3	TRBJ2-7	TRBD1	TGTGCCATCTCCGGACAGGCCTCCTCCTACGAGCAGTACTTC	CAISGQASSYEQYF